Listed below are T cell receptor beta chains from one sample, sequenced in a study of tumor and adjacent non-tumor tissue in lung cancer. TCRdb called the multiplex PCR reads again in MiXCR, with one record for every CDR3 protein. The sample contains under 250,000 distinct CDR3 sequences, around 71% of which appear only once. Specimen: lung tumor tissue. Receptors were obtained from a man aged 55-75 years with non-small cell lung cancer. Both conserved end residues are part of each CDR3. D genes are given only for firm matches. The size of a clone is reported for some rows only, either as once, few or many, or as a class for expanded clones.

j_gene: TRBJ2-3; abundance: -; d_gene: -; v_gene: TRBV4-1; CDR3aa: CASSFHVSSIDTQYF; CDR3nt: TGCGCCAGCAGCTTCCACGTCTCTAGCATAGATACTCAGTATTTT
j_gene: TRBJ2-2; abundance: few; d_gene: TRBD1; v_gene: TRBV6-1; CDR3aa: CASSRTGTGELFF; CDR3nt: TGTGCCAGCAGCAGGACAGGGACAGGGGAGCTGTTTTTT
j_gene: TRBJ2-3; abundance: -; d_gene: -; v_gene: TRBV28; CDR3aa: CASSERDTQYF; CDR3nt: TGTGCCAGCAGTGAGAGGGATACGCAGTATTTT
j_gene: TRBJ2-7; abundance: -; d_gene: TRBD2; v_gene: TRBV28; CDR3aa: CASLAGGRHEQYF; CDR3nt: TGTGCCTCCCTAGCGGGGGGGCGCCACGAGCAGTACTTC
j_gene: TRBJ2-7; abundance: -; d_gene: TRBD1; v_gene: TRBV11-2; CDR3aa: CASSPSTGLSNEQYF; CDR3nt: TGTGCCAGCAGCCCGTCGACAGGGCTCTCCAATGAGCAGTACTTC
j_gene: TRBJ2-7; abundance: once; d_gene: -; v_gene: TRBV20-1; CDR3aa: CSANTASYEQYF; CDR3nt: TGCAGTGCTAACACAGCCTCCTACGAGCAGTACTTC
j_gene: TRBJ1-4; abundance: -; d_gene: -; v_gene: TRBV5-1; CDR3aa: CANSLNSATNEKLFF; CDR3nt: TGCGCCAACAGCTTGAACAGCGCAACTAATGAAAAACTATTTTTT
j_gene: TRBJ2-7; abundance: -; d_gene: TRBD2; v_gene: TRBV11-1; CDR3aa: CASNSRTSEFAYEQYF; CDR3nt: TGTGCCAGCAACTCGCGGACTAGCGAGTTTGCCTACGAGCAGTACTTC
j_gene: TRBJ2-1; abundance: -; d_gene: TRBD1; v_gene: TRBV20-1; CDR3aa: CSARDPRAGGNGQFF; CDR3nt: TGCAGTGCTAGAGATCCCCGGGCAGGGGGAAATGGACAGTTCTTC
j_gene: TRBJ2-1; abundance: -; d_gene: TRBD1; v_gene: TRBV28; CDR3aa: CATLLDRANEQFF; CDR3nt: TGTGCCACCTTACTGGACAGGGCGAATGAGCAGTTCTTC
j_gene: TRBJ2-1; abundance: -; d_gene: -; v_gene: TRBV11-2; CDR3aa: CASSLSLAFKDEQFF; CDR3nt: TGTGCCAGCAGCTTAAGTTTAGCCTTCAAGGATGAGCAGTTCTTC
j_gene: TRBJ2-3; abundance: -; d_gene: -; v_gene: TRBV20-1; CDR3aa: CSVRLVRGADKQYF; CDR3nt: TGCAGTGTCAGACTAGTCCGCGGGGCAGATAAGCAGTATTTT
j_gene: TRBJ2-1; abundance: -; d_gene: TRBD2; v_gene: TRBV7-8; CDR3aa: CASSLSSGMISYNEQFF; CDR3nt: TGTGCCAGCAGCTTATCTAGCGGGATGATCTCCTACAATGAGCAGTTCTTC
j_gene: TRBJ1-2; abundance: -; d_gene: -; v_gene: TRBV11-2; CDR3aa: CAGSLTLGRYYGYTF; CDR3nt: TGTGCCGGCAGCTTAACTCTGGGACGTTATTATGGCTACACCTTC
j_gene: TRBJ2-3; abundance: -; d_gene: TRBD2; v_gene: TRBV5-5; CDR3aa: CASSLVLASTDSQYF; CDR3nt: TGTGCCAGCAGCTTGGTACTAGCGTCGACAGATTCGCAGTATTTT
j_gene: TRBJ2-5; abundance: -; d_gene: TRBD2; v_gene: TRBV20-1; CDR3aa: CSARVGGMEETLYF; CDR3nt: TGCAGTGCTAGAGTGGGGGGGATGGAAGAGACCCTGTACTTC
j_gene: TRBJ1-5; abundance: -; d_gene: -; v_gene: TRBV6-5; CDR3aa: CASIADSNQPQHF; CDR3nt: TGTGCCAGCATTGCCGACAGCAATCAGCCTCAGCATTTT
j_gene: TRBJ2-7; abundance: -; d_gene: -; v_gene: TRBV20-1; CDR3aa: CSASTPSPSGGRNGQYF; CDR3nt: TGCAGTGCTTCGACACCCTCCCCATCCGGGGGGCGGAACGGGCAGTACTTC
j_gene: TRBJ2-1; abundance: -; d_gene: -; v_gene: TRBV24-1; CDR3aa: CATSDSPPASYNEQFF; CDR3nt: TGTGCCACCAGTGATAGCCCACCCGCCTCCTACAATGAGCAGTTCTTC
j_gene: TRBJ1-2; abundance: many; d_gene: TRBD1; v_gene: TRBV4-1; CDR3aa: CASSRTQDRDKNGYTF; CDR3nt: TGCGCCAGCAGCCGAACACAGGACAGGGATAAGAATGGCTACACCTTC
j_gene: TRBJ1-1; abundance: -; d_gene: TRBD1; v_gene: TRBV11-2; CDR3aa: CASTPSRGPLKGEAFF; CDR3nt: TGTGCCAGCACCCCCTCCAGGGGGCCATTGAAGGGTGAAGCTTTCTTT
j_gene: TRBJ2-7; abundance: -; d_gene: TRBD2; v_gene: TRBV20-1; CDR3aa: CSARSSGRASFEQYF; CDR3nt: TGCAGTGCTAGGTCTAGCGGGAGGGCCTCCTTCGAGCAGTACTTC
j_gene: TRBJ1-6; abundance: -; d_gene: -; v_gene: TRBV5-6; CDR3aa: CASSLGRASPLHF; CDR3nt: TGTGCCAGCAGCTTGGGGAGGGCTTCACCCCTCCACTTT
j_gene: TRBJ1-2; abundance: many; d_gene: -; v_gene: TRBV20-1; CDR3aa: CSASGLGNYGYTF; CDR3nt: TGCAGTGCTTCAGGTTTGGGGAACTATGGCTACACCTTC
j_gene: TRBJ2-4; abundance: -; d_gene: -; v_gene: TRBV12-3/TRBV12-4; CDR3aa: CASSPWTNQIQYF; CDR3nt: TGTGCCAGCAGCCCCTGGACAAATCAGATTCAGTACTTC
j_gene: TRBJ2-1; abundance: -; d_gene: TRBD1; v_gene: TRBV2; CDR3aa: CASSLGGWTGRKNEQFF; CDR3nt: TGTGCCAGCAGTCTAGGGGGCTGGACAGGACGAAAGAATGAGCAGTTCTTC
j_gene: TRBJ2-3; abundance: few; d_gene: -; v_gene: TRBV29-1; CDR3aa: CSVAAGSPTDTQYF; CDR3nt: TGCAGCGTTGCGGCAGGGAGCCCCACAGATACGCAGTATTTT
j_gene: TRBJ2-1; abundance: -; d_gene: -; v_gene: TRBV11-3; CDR3aa: CASSPSGTPKGDEQFF; CDR3nt: TGTGCCAGCAGCCCCAGTGGGACTCCAAAGGGGGATGAGCAGTTCTTC
j_gene: TRBJ2-4; abundance: many; d_gene: -; v_gene: TRBV20-1; CDR3aa: CSARGSPSRAKNIQYF; CDR3nt: TGCAGTGCTAGAGGAAGTCCATCGAGAGCCAAAAACATTCAGTACTTC
j_gene: TRBJ1-5; abundance: -; d_gene: -; v_gene: TRBV20-1; CDR3aa: CSTKGTGFYNQPQHF; CDR3nt: TGCAGTACAAAAGGGACGGGTTTCTACAATCAGCCCCAGCATTTT
j_gene: TRBJ1-6; abundance: once; d_gene: -; v_gene: TRBV20-1; CDR3aa: CSARARTSDNSPLHF; CDR3nt: TGCAGTGCTAGGGCCAGGACTTCGGATAATTCACCCCTCCACTTT
j_gene: TRBJ2-3; abundance: -; d_gene: -; v_gene: TRBV12-5; CDR3aa: CASGLTGTSEVWDTDTQYF; CDR3nt: TGTGCTAGTGGTTTAACCGGGACTTCGGAGGTATGGGACACAGATACGCAGTATTTT
j_gene: TRBJ1-5; abundance: few; d_gene: -; v_gene: TRBV6-2/TRBV6-3; CDR3aa: CASSYMGNQPQHF; CDR3nt: TGTGCCAGCAGTTATATGGGGAACCAGCCCCAGCATTTT
j_gene: TRBJ2-7; abundance: -; d_gene: TRBD2; v_gene: TRBV6-2/TRBV6-3; CDR3aa: CGSSHALAGVSYEEYF; CDR3nt: TGTGGCAGCAGCCATGCACTAGCGGGAGTATCCTACGAGGAGTACTTC
j_gene: TRBJ1-1; abundance: -; d_gene: -; v_gene: TRBV20-1; CDR3aa: CSALGRLNTEASF; CDR3nt: TGCAGTGCGTTGGGACGGTTGAACACTGAAGCTTCCTTT
j_gene: TRBJ2-7; abundance: -; d_gene: -; v_gene: TRBV7-8; CDR3aa: CASSSFSYEQYF; CDR3nt: TGTGCCAGCAGCTCCTTCTCCTACGAGCAGTACTTC
j_gene: TRBJ2-7; abundance: -; d_gene: TRBD1; v_gene: TRBV4-3; CDR3aa: CARSQELGQGAAHEQYF; CDR3nt: TGCGCCAGAAGCCAAGAGTTGGGACAGGGGGCGGCCCATGAGCAGTACTTC
j_gene: TRBJ1-1; abundance: -; d_gene: -; v_gene: TRBV4-3; CDR3aa: CGSSQDVPGNSATEAFF; CDR3nt: TGCGGCAGCAGCCAAGACGTTCCGGGCAATTCGGCCACTGAAGCTTTCTTT
j_gene: TRBJ1-5; abundance: -; d_gene: -; v_gene: TRBV6-1; CDR3aa: CASGEPPLGYSNQPQHF; CDR3nt: TGTGCCAGCGGTGAGCCCCCCCTGGGGTATAGCAATCAGCCCCAGCATTTT